These 4 T cell receptor beta chains share one sample of origin, sequenced in a study of blood T cell repertoires in COVID-19. Produced via immunoSEQ multiplex PCR; TCRdb's table is partial and in-frame only. Of 150,000 to 200,000 clones in the sample, roughly 82% were seen once. The source material was peripheral blood. Receptors originate from a woman in her 30s with acute or convalescent COVID-19.

A single count supports this clone. The V and J genes are TRBV30 and TRBJ1-6, with 7 bases fitting TRBD1. The CDR3 length is 13 residues. The V gene's germline CDR1 is GTSNPN and CDR2 SVGIG (reference sequence). The trim removed 1 base at V and 9 bases at J, leaving 3 bases unmatched. This CDR3 reads CAWSAQGGSPLHF. Written as DNA, the CDR3 is TGTGCCTGGAGTGCTCAGGGGGGTTCACCCCTCCACTTT.

The chain joins TRBV13 to TRBJ2-6, with 14 bases lining up with TRBD2. Germline lookup yields CDR1 PRHDT and CDR2 FYEKMQ (reference sequence). The CDR3 has 19 residues. Trimming cost V 4 bases and J 4 bases; bases outside gene matches: 9. Written as DNA, the CDR3 is TGTGCCAGCAGCTCCCGGACTAGCGGGAGGATTCGAGGGGCCAACGTCCTGACTTTC. Amino acid sequence: CASSSRTSGRIRGANVLTF. The full variable domain, its missing parts supplied by reference TRBV13 and TRBJ2-6, is AAGVIQSPRHLIKEKRETATLKCYPIPRHDTVYWYQQGPGQDPQFLISFYEKMQSDKGSIPDRFSAQQFSDYHSELNMSSLELGDSALYFCASSSRTSGRIRGANVLTFGAGSRLTVL.

The chain is built from TRBV10-1 and TRBJ2-2; TRBD1 agrees at 10 bases. This CDR3 is built from 14 residues. CDR1 and CDR2 from the germline V gene are WNHNN and SYGVQD (reference sequence). The junction had 6 bases not matched to a gene; V was cut back by 8 bases and J by 6 bases. CDR3 nucleotides: TGCGCCAGCCGACCGGGACAGGGGTCCGGGGAGCTGTTTTTT. Amino acid sequence: CASRPGQGSGELFF.

This sequence joins TRBV27 and TRBJ1-4; no definite D call. The CDR3 spans 13 residues. Germline V CDR1 and CDR2: MNHEY, SMNVEV (reference sequence). Trimming removed 5 bases at V and 8 bases at J, with 12 bases between. The CDR3 DNA is TGTGCCAGCAGTCGCGGGGTGAGGGAAAAACTGTTTTTT. Its translation: CASSRGVREKLFF.